The 14 T cell receptor beta chains below come from one sample, sequenced in a study of blood T cells in healthy people across ages. Next came a second PCR, run for roughly 7 to 12 cycles, which used a sample-barcoded 5' primer along with a J-beta primer mix. TCRdb passed the 5' RACE reads through MiXCR, listing each CDR3 protein once. The sample has hundreds of thousands of distinct CDR3 sequences; 25% are singletons. The sample was also linked to a second study, of T cells of mothers and their children.

Sequencing was done on a sample of blood. The receptors were sampled from a boy aged 10-17 years in good health.

This clonotype was counted only a few times. The CDR3: CASSFGLPTDTQYF. The CDR3 nucleotides are TGTGCCAGCAGCTTCGGGCTCCCCACAGATACGCAGTATTTT. The chain recombines TRBV11-2 with TRBJ2-3, with D uncertain. The CDR3 loop spans 14 amino acids. V gave up 3 bases and J gave up 2 bases, with 9 bases separating them. CDR1 and CDR2 (germline): SGHAT, FQNNGV.

This clonotype appeared a few times. The chain recombines TRBV7-6 with TRBJ2-3, with a weak D call TRBD2 (5 bases). V lost 4 bases, J lost 3 bases, and 11 bases lay in between. CDR1 and CDR2 (germline): SGHVS, FNYEAQ. The CDR3 extends over 14 amino acids. CDR3 coding DNA: TGTGCCAGCAGCTCACTACTAGGGACAGATACGCAGTATTTT. Its translation: CASSSLLGTDTQYF.

The rearrangement uses TRBV6-5 and TRBJ2-2, with 11 bases that match TRBD2. With V trimmed by 2 bases and J by 1 base, 0 bases remained unmatched. There are 16 residues in the CDR3. Looked up from germline, CDR1 is MNHEY and CDR2 is SVGAGI. CDR3 residues: CASSYTSGRNTGELFF. In nucleotides, the CDR3 is TGTGCCAGCAGTTACACTAGCGGGAGGAACACCGGGGAGCTGTTTTTT.

This clonotype has just a few counts. This chain uses TRBV20-1 with TRBJ1-1; no definite D call. The CDR3 is 13 amino acids. Trimming cost V 1 base and J 1 base, with 7 bases left between them. Per germline, CDR1 DFQATT and CDR2 SNEGSKA (reference sequence). CDR3 sequence (DNA): TGCAGTGCTAGAGGGATGAGGAACACTGAAGCTTTCTTT. Translated, it gives CSARGMRNTEAFF.

CDR3 nucleotide sequence: TGCAGCGTTGAAGTAGGTCCAGGGACAGCCTACGAGCAGTACTTC. The encoded protein is CSVEVGPGTAYEQYF. The chain links TRBV29-1 to TRBJ2-5, with TRBD1 identical over 7 bases. The end of the DNA aligns better with TRBJ2-7, so the J call may be wrong. This CDR3 region has 15 residues. CDR1 and CDR2 from the germline V gene are SQVTM and ANQGSEA.

The chain carries TRBV3-1 and TRBJ2-5, with D possibly being TRBD1 (6 bases). The J call may be faulty, since TRBJ2-7 better matches the DNA end. The CDR3 extends over 14 amino acids. Germline values: CDR1 LGHDT, CDR2 YNNKEL (reference sequence). CDR3: CASSPQPQGYEQYF. CDR3 nucleotides: TGTGCCAGCAGCCCCCAACCACAGGGCTACGAGCAGTACTTC.

This chain joins TRBV20-1 and TRBJ2-3, with D unclear. Germline V gene data show CDR1 as DFQATT and CDR2 as SNEGSKA (reference sequence). V gave up 0 bases and J gave up 4 bases, with 11 bases separating them. This CDR3 comprises 14 residues. The CDR3 bases are TGCAGTGCTAGAGATACGGTCTGGGCAGATACGCAGTATTTT. Protein: CSARDTVWADTQYF.

This clonotype came up many times. This sequence joins TRBV5-1 and TRBJ2-3; D remains ambiguous. The V end was cut by 7 bases, the J end by 2 bases, with 14 bases between. Germline V gives CDR1 SGHRS, CDR2 YFSETQ. The CDR3 consists of 14 residues. This CDR3 reads CASEATYSTDTQYF. The CDR3 coding sequence is TGCGCCAGCGAGGCGACTTATTCCACAGATACGCAGTATTTT.

This clonotype appeared a few times. At one of its ends the junction is not consistent with the germline gene, which may arise from a read error. Here the CDR3 reads CASSLAAVYEQCF. Written as DNA, the CDR3 is TGTGCCAGCAGTTTAGCGGCAGTCTACGAGCAGTGCTTC. J is TRBJ2-7 and V is TRBV12-3 or TRBV12-4; no firm D call. The CDR3 consists of 13 residues.

This clonotype was seen only a few times. The V and J genes are TRBV11-2 and TRBJ2-1; TRBD2 matches at 7 bases. Germline values: CDR1 SGHAT, CDR2 FQNNGV. The CDR3 is 16 residues long. J was trimmed by 5 bases and V by 2 bases; bases with no gene match: 9. CDR3 in amino acids: CASSLPGGGVDNEQFF. The CDR3 bases are TGTGCCAGCAGCTTACCAGGCGGGGGAGTAGACAATGAGCAGTTCTTC. Combining the CDR3 with reference TRBV11-2 and TRBJ2-1 gives the whole variable domain EAGVAQSPRYKIIEKRQSVAFWCNPISGHATLYWYQQILGQGPKLLIQFQNNGVVDDSQLPKDRFSAERLKGVDSTLKIQPAKLEDSAVYLCASSLPGGGVDNEQFFGPGTRLTVL.

This clonotype was found a few times. This sequence joins TRBV10-3 and TRBJ2-7; TRBD2 matches 10 bases. After removal of 3 bases from V and 4 bases from J, the junction contained 21 bases not matched to a gene. CDR1 is ENHRY and CDR2 is SYGVKD in the germline V gene. The CDR3 is 20 amino acids. CDR3 nucleotide sequence: TGTGCCATCAGTGATTTGGCGGGGACGAACTCAGCGGGAGGGATATACGAGCAGTACTTC. It is translated as CAISDLAGTNSAGGIYEQYF.

The rearrangement links TRBV7-2 to TRBJ2-3, with 8 bases identical to TRBD2. J gave up 4 bases and V 5 bases, and 5 bases lay outside the gene matches. This CDR3 contains 14 residues. Germline lookup yields CDR1 SGHTA and CDR2 FQGNSA. The CDR3 DNA is TGTGCCAGCAGCCGGGGGGGATTGGCAGATACGCAGTATTTT. It encodes CASSRGGLADTQYF.

The CDR3 nucleotides read TGTGCCAGCAGCCACCCCGGACTAGATACCGAGCAGTACTTC. Residues: CASSHPGLDTEQYF. The chain recombines TRBV3-1 with TRBJ2-7, with TRBD2 matching 7 bases. The CDR3 totals 14 residues. Unmatched junction bases numbered 8, after V lost 3 bases and J lost 6 bases. Germline-derived CDR1 and CDR2 are LGHDT and YNNKEL (reference sequence).

This chain joins TRBV20-1 and TRBJ1-2; D unclear. The CDR3 contains 16 residues. Germline V gene sequence: CDR1 DFQATT, CDR2 SNEGSKA (reference sequence). Trimming stripped 0 bases from V and 5 bases from J, with 19 bases between. The CDR3 sequence: CSARDVSQPLGYGYTF. The CDR3 coding sequence is TGCAGTGCTAGAGATGTCTCCCAGCCCTTGGGTTATGGCTACACCTTC.